One sample yielded the 11 T cell receptor beta chains listed below, sequenced in a study of T cells in women clearing cervical HPV infection (dated by TCRdb to between 2018 and 2020). The protocol used for the library was the immunoSEQ multiplex PCR assay. The clones in this table, taken by TCRdb from immuneACCESS, are in-frame only. Not every clone is retained; where verified, under half of the shortfall comes from an unresolved V gene, and the cause of the rest is unknown. The sample's clone listing holds about 34,000 clones. The ten largest clones represent roughly 1.5% of the sample. Sequencing was carried out using blood buffy coat. The receptors derive from a woman between 18 and 69 years old with a cervical HPV16 infection that either progressed to CIN3+ or cleared (not recorded which).

A word on this clone: The junction shows a germline mismatch at one end, possibly a read error. The read ends 3 residues shy of where the CDR3 ends; the end is completed using the germline J gene. The chain recombines TRBV19 with TRBJ2-3; unclear D gene. CDR1 and CDR2 from the germline V gene are LNHDA and SQIVND (reference sequence). The CDR3 has 13 amino acids. This chain's CDR3 is CASSPRLPETQYF. CDR3 DNA, as far as it was read: TGTGCCAGTAGTCCTAGACTCCCAGAGACG. The full variable domain, in which reference TRBV19 and TRBJ2-3 provide the parts outside the CDR3, is DGGITQSPKYLFRKEGQNVTLSCEQNLNHDAMYWYRQDPGQGLRLIYYSQIVNDFQKGDIAEGYSVSREKKESFPLTVTSAQKNPTAFYLCASSPRLPETQYFGPGTRLTVL.

The CDR3: CASSLAGGDYDYTF. The sequenced part of the CDR3 DNA is TGTGCCAGCAGCTTAGCAGGGGGAGACTACGAC. The chain is built from TRBV7-9 and TRBJ1-2; D may be TRBD1 (6 bases). Read coverage stops 3 residues before the CDR3 terminus; the germline J gene supplies the remainder. This CDR3 has 14 residues. CDR1 and CDR2 from the germline V gene are SEHNR and FQNEAQ (reference sequence).

Comments on this clone: The CDR3 end lies 3 residues beyond the end of the read and is filled in from the germline J gene. The chain links TRBV7-2 to TRBJ2-7; 9 bases fit TRBD2. J lost 3 bases, V lost 2 bases, and 5 bases had no gene match. The germline V gene encodes CDR1 SGHTA and CDR2 FQGNSA. This CDR3 contains 15 residues. Incomplete CDR3 DNA: TGTGCCAGCAGCTTAACGACTAGCGGCTACTACGAG. Its protein product is CASSLTTSGYYE. The entire CDR3 protein is CASSLTTSGYYEQYF.

With respect to this clone: The read falls 3 residues short of the CDR3 end, and the missing part is taken from the germline J gene. V and J are TRBV7-2 and TRBJ2-7, with TRBD2 matching 7 bases. The CDR3 length is 15 residues. Germline CDR1 is SGHTA and CDR2 is FQGNSA. V dropped 1 base and J dropped 4; count of bases not matched to a gene: 7. The covered CDR3 bases are TGTGCCAGCAGCTTAGTGTCTAGCGGAAGTTACGAG. It encodes CASSLVSSGSYE. The CDR3 reads in full as CASSLVSSGSYEQYF.

Regarding this clone: The read gets to within 3 residues of the CDR3 end, and the germline J gene fills in the rest. The chain couples TRBV18 to TRBJ1-1; D call uncertain. V was cut by 8 bases and J by 0 bases, with 7 bases left in between. Germline assignment: CDR1 KGHSH and CDR2 LQKENI. The CDR3 runs 12 residues. The CDR3 protein is CASREVNTEAFF. The part of the CDR3 DNA that was read is TGTGCCAGCAGAGAGGTGAACACTGAA. The full variable domain, completed using reference TRBV18 and TRBJ1-1, is NAGVMQNPRHLVRRRGQEARLRCSPMKGHSHVYWYRQLPEEGLKFMVYLQKENIIDESGMPKERFSAEFPKEGPSILRIQQVVRGDSAAYFCASREVNTEAFFGQGTRLTVV.

A word on this clone: The CDR3 end lies 3 residues beyond the end of the read and is filled in from the germline J gene. V gene TRBV4-2 combines with J gene TRBJ1-2; 7 nucleotides line up with TRBD1. CDR3 length: 14 residues. Germline values: CDR1 LGHNA, CDR2 YNFKEQ. Incomplete CDR3 DNA: TGTGCCAGCAGCCAGGCGAGCACAGGGGTAGGC. Its translation: CASSQASTGVG. The entire CDR3 protein reads CASSQASTGVGYTF.

As concerns this clone: The missing CDR3 end, 3 residues past where the read stops, is filled in from the germline J gene. The genes are TRBV5-1 and TRBJ2-2, with 13 bases lining up with TRBD2. CDR3 length: 16 residues. The V gene end was trimmed by 4 bases and the J gene end by 4 bases; junction bases not matched to a gene: 4. CDR1 is SGHRS, CDR2 YFSETQ, per germline. CDR3: CASSPRTSGSTGELFF. CDR3 DNA (partial): TGCGCCAGCAGCCCTCGGACTAGCGGGAGCACCGGGGAG.

Note on this clone: The CDR3 end lies 3 residues beyond the end of the read and is filled in from the germline J gene. J is TRBJ1-4 and V is TRBV5-1; perhaps TRBD1 as D (6 bases). Germline-derived CDR1 and CDR2 are SGHRS and YFSETQ. Trimming removed 1 base at V and 2 bases at J, with 12 bases between. The CDR3 runs 16 residues. The CDR3 here is CASSLNSGVTNEKLFF. Partial CDR3 DNA: TGCGCCAGCAGCTTGAACTCAGGGGTTACTAATGAAAAA.

Of note for this clone: The junction departs from the called germline gene at one end, perhaps through a read error. The CDR3 end falls 3 residues outside the read, so it is completed with the germline J gene. The V call is TRBV7-9, the J call TRBJ2-1; D may be TRBD1 or TRBD2 (6 bases each). CDR3 size: 15 residues. Per germline, CDR1 SEHNR and CDR2 FQNEAQ (reference sequence). The DNA read from the CDR3 is TGTGCCGGCAGCTTAGGGGGAGGTGGGGCCAATGAG. It translates to CAGSLGGGGANE. The whole CDR3 sequence reads CAGSLGGGGANEQFF.

In regard to this clone: The sequence runs out 3 residues before the end of the CDR3; the remainder is reconstructed from the germline J gene. The genes are TRBV7-3 and TRBJ2-5; 9 bases map to TRBD1. The trim removed 4 bases at V and 4 bases at J, leaving 7 bases unmatched. Germline CDR1 SGHTA, CDR2 FQGTGA. The CDR3 totals 15 residues. CDR3 sequence: CASSSAGQGRETQYF. The CDR3 DNA, read in part, is TGTGCCAGCAGCTCAGCGGGACAGGGAAGAGAGACC.

About this clone: The read falls 3 residues short of the CDR3 end, and the missing part is taken from the germline J gene. This chain joins TRBV29-1 and TRBJ2-3, with TRBD1 identical over 7 bases. Germline V lookup: CDR1 SQVTM, CDR2 ANQGSEA. The length of the CDR3 is 13 residues. The CDR3 here is CSVADRFQETQYF. Partial CDR3 DNA: TGCAGCGTGGCGGACAGGTTCCAAGAGACG.